The next 25 T cell receptor beta chains were all read from a single sample in a study of blood T cell repertoires in COVID-19. Assay: immunoSEQ multiplex PCR; the TCRdb copy retains only in-frame clones and omits some. The sample lists 250,000 to 350,000 clones, about 87% occurring once. Sequences were obtained from PBMCs or T cells enriched from blood (not recorded which). These receptors all come from a woman aged 50 to 60 who had recovered from COVID-19.

The V call is TRBV28, the J call TRBJ1-1, with no clear D. There are 15 residues in the CDR3. Trimming removed 1 base at V and 7 bases at J, with 16 bases between. In germline, CDR1 is MDHEN, CDR2 SYDVKM. The CDR3 DNA reads TGTGCCAGCAGTTTATCACTCGGTGAAAATAATGAAGCTTTCTTT. Translated, it gives CASSLSLGENNEAFF.

This clone was detected once. This chain's CDR3 is CASSLSSRGTEAFF. The CDR3, as DNA: TGTGCCAGCAGCTTAAGTTCCAGGGGCACTGAAGCTTTCTTT. V gene TRBV5-6 combines with J gene TRBJ1-1, with D tentatively TRBD1 (6 bases). CDR1 SGHDT and CDR2 YYEEEE come from the germline V gene. The ends were cut back, 2 bases at V and 4 bases at J, with 12 bases in the middle. The CDR3 sequence is 14 residues long. The whole variable domain, filled in from reference TRBV5-6 and TRBJ1-1, reads DAGVTQSPTHLIKTRGQQVTLRCSPKSGHDTVSWYQQALGQGPQFIFQYYEEEERQRGNFPDRFSGHQFPNYSSELNVNALLLGDSALYLCASSLSSRGTEAFFGQGTRLTVV.

The chain employs TRBV5-8 and TRBJ1-5; TRBD1 matches 7 bases. This CDR3 is 15 amino acids long. After removal of 5 bases from V and 1 base from J, the junction contained 6 bases not matched to a gene. The germline V gene encodes CDR1 SGHTS and CDR2 YDEGEE. The chain's CDR3 is CASRSGQLSNQPQHF. CDR3 in DNA: TGTGCCAGCAGATCGGGACAGCTAAGCAATCAGCCCCAGCATTTT.

The chain combines TRBV19 with TRBJ2-2, with 11 bases matching TRBD2. Germline loops: CDR1 LNHDA, CDR2 SQIVND (reference sequence). V shed 6 bases and J 0 bases; nucleotides not matched to a gene: 6. The CDR3 covers 17 residues. The CDR3 DNA is TGTGCCAGTAGCCGGACTAGCGGGTTCGCGAACACCGGGGAGCTGTTTTTT. This codes for CASSRTSGFANTGELFF.

The chain combines TRBV5-4 with TRBJ2-1; 8 nucleotides align to TRBD1. Germline CDR1 reads SGHNT; CDR2 reads YYREEE (reference sequence). V dropped 4 bases and J dropped 6; count of bases not matched to a gene: 12. The CDR3 extends over 16 amino acids. The CDR3 region has the DNA TGTGCCAGCAGCCCTGGATGGGACAGGAAAGCCAATGAGCAGTTCTTC. Translated, it gives CASSPGWDRKANEQFF.

CDR3 protein: CASSSRYEQYF. CDR3 coding DNA: TGTGCCAGCAGCTCCAGGTACGAGCAGTACTTC. The chain carries TRBV3-1 (or the pseudogene TRBV3-2) and TRBJ2-7; no clear D. CDR1 is LGHDT, CDR2 YNNKEL, per germline (reference sequence). V lost 5 bases and J lost 4, with 6 bases in between. The length of the CDR3 is 11 residues.

This CDR3 reads CASSLGLAGANRGSYEQYF. The DNA of the CDR3 is TGTGCCAGCAGCTTAGGACTAGCGGGAGCCAACCGCGGGTCCTACGAGCAGTACTTC. This rearrangement joins TRBV7-8 to TRBJ2-7; 12 nucleotides agree with TRBD2. The junction had 11 bases not matched to a gene; V was cut back by 1 base and J by 1 base. In germline, CDR1 is SGHVS, CDR2 FQNEAQ. The CDR3 runs to 19 residues.

The CDR3 coding sequence is TGTGCCAGCACCTATTACAATGAGCAGTTCTTC. Its translation: CASTYYNEQFF. This sequence joins TRBV7-9 and TRBJ2-1; D is ambiguous. V shed 7 bases and J shed 4 bases, with 5 bases lying between them. Germline CDR1 and CDR2: SEHNR and FQNEAQ (reference sequence). The CDR3 contains 11 residues.

Worth noting for this clone: Other DNA sequences of this sample code for an identical CDR3. V is TRBV28 and J is TRBJ1-4; D not resolved. CDR1 and CDR2 from the germline V gene are MDHEN and SYDVKM. The CDR3 contains 11 residues. The germline V and J ends were trimmed by 3 bases and 7 bases, with 3 bases remaining between them. The CDR3 loop reads CASSLSEKLFF. The CDR3 DNA sequence: TGTGCCAGCAGTTTGAGTGAAAAACTGTTTTTT.

This clone has just a few counts. The genes are TRBV5-1 and TRBJ2-7; D gene ambiguous. This CDR3 is built from 15 residues. Looked up from germline, CDR1 is SGHRS and CDR2 is YFSETQ. Trimming cost V 4 bases and J 0 bases, with 14 bases left between them. The DNA for the CDR3 is TGCGCCAGCAGCCCATCTCCGATGAGCTCCTACGAGCAGTACTTC. Amino acids: CASSPSPMSSYEQYF.

The V call is TRBV27, the J call TRBJ2-1; 7 bases are a match to TRBD1. After removal of 5 bases from V and 2 bases from J, the junction contained 9 bases not matched to a gene. Germline loops: CDR1 MNHEY, CDR2 SMNVEV (reference sequence). The length of the CDR3 is 16 residues. The CDR3 protein is CASSMRTGSPYNEQFF. The CDR3 coding sequence is TGTGCCAGCAGTATGAGGACAGGATCCCCCTACAATGAGCAGTTCTTC.

The V and J genes are TRBV2 and TRBJ2-6; 11 bases agree with TRBD1. CDR3 size: 17 residues. The germline gives CDR1 SNHLY, CDR2 FYNNEI. V shed 4 bases, J shed 0 bases, and the junction held 2 bases outside the gene matches. DNA for the CDR3: TGTGCCAGCAGTGTAGGGACAGGGGGCTCTGGGGCCAACGTCCTGACTTTC. It translates to CASSVGTGGSGANVLTF.

The chain carries TRBV30 and TRBJ2-5, with 10 bases fitting TRBD2. V lost 3 bases, J lost 5 bases, and 3 bases stayed unmatched. This CDR3 is 13 amino acids long. Germline V CDR1 and CDR2: GTSNPN, SVGIG (reference sequence). The chain's CDR3 is CAWRETSGETQYF. DNA for the CDR3: TGTGCCTGGAGAGAGACTAGCGGGGAGACCCAGTACTTC.

This chain connects TRBV6-4 to TRBJ1-2; the match to TRBD1 covers 11 bases. Trimming took 4 bases from V and 6 from J; bases not matched to a gene: 7. The CDR3 is 15 amino acids. CDR1 and CDR2 (germline): MRHNA, SNTAGT. The CDR3 reads CASSGGTGGKNGYTF. In DNA, the CDR3 is TGTGCCAGCAGTGGGGGGACAGGGGGTAAAAATGGCTACACCTTC.

The genes are TRBV2 and TRBJ1-6; D uncertain. Germline values: CDR1 SNHLY, CDR2 FYNNEI. This CDR3 region has 14 residues. Trimming removed 1 base at V and 7 bases at J, with 8 bases between. CDR3 amino acids: CASSEVTGNSPLHF. The DNA of the CDR3 is TGTGCCAGCAGTGAAGTAACCGGGAATTCACCCCTCCACTTT.

This sequence joins TRBV28 and TRBJ1-2, with 7 bases aligning to TRBD1. Per germline, CDR1 MDHEN and CDR2 SYDVKM. V trimming: 8 bases; J trimming: 4 bases; junction bases outside the gene matches: 13. The CDR3 consists of 15 residues. CDR3 in DNA: TGTGCCAGCGCCATTAGACAGGGAGGTAGCTATGGCTACACCTTC. Its translation: CASAIRQGGSYGYTF.

The sample holds one count of this clone. The rearrangement links TRBV28 to TRBJ2-2, with D perhaps matching TRBD2 (6 bases). Looked up from germline, CDR1 is MDHEN and CDR2 is SYDVKM. The length of the CDR3 is 12 residues. V shed 6 bases and J shed 12 bases, with 14 bases lying between them. The CDR3 DNA is TGTGCCAGCAGCGAGCCGGCGGGGAAGCTGTTTTTT. Translated, it gives CASSEPAGKLFF.

This rearrangement joins TRBV3-1 (or the pseudogene TRBV3-2) to TRBJ2-5; 13 bases align to TRBD2. This CDR3 contains 24 residues. Germline loops: CDR1 LGHDT, CDR2 YNNKEL (reference sequence). With V trimmed by 0 bases and J by 5 bases, 27 bases remained unmatched. The CDR3 here is CASSQDLALEVGLAGQEPWETQYF. CDR3 nucleotides: TGTGCCAGCAGCCAAGATCTGGCGTTGGAAGTGGGACTAGCGGGGCAAGAGCCCTGGGAGACCCAGTACTTC.

This chain joins TRBV5-4 and TRBJ2-5, with D tentatively TRBD2 (5 bases). The germline V and J ends were trimmed by 2 bases and 3 bases, with 11 bases remaining between them. The germline V gene encodes CDR1 SGHNT and CDR2 YYREEE (reference sequence). The CDR3 is 14 amino acids. CDR3 protein: CASSLRLAEETQYF. CDR3 DNA: TGTGCCAGCAGCTTACGGCTAGCAGAAGAGACCCAGTACTTC.

This clone was detected only a few times. Within the sample, other DNA sequences also encode this same CDR3. The V gene is TRBV19, the J gene TRBJ2-7; no reliable D call. Germline V gives CDR1 LNHDA, CDR2 SQIVND (reference sequence). V was clipped by 0 bases and J by 1 base, with 10 bases between them. This CDR3 is built from 15 residues. The CDR3 spells CASSIDRGLSYEQYF. The CDR3 DNA is TGTGCCAGTAGTATAGATCGTGGGCTTTCCTACGAGCAGTACTTC. Full variable domain (rest looked up from reference TRBV19 and TRBJ2-7): DGGITQSPKYLFRKEGQNVTLSCEQNLNHDAMYWYRQDPGQGLRLIYYSQIVNDFQKGDIAEGYSVSREKKESFPLTVTSAQKNPTAFYLCASSIDRGLSYEQYFGPGTRLTVT.

DNA for the CDR3: TGTGCCAGCAGAAAGCCGGGACAGGGCTACGAGCAGTACTTC. Translating gives CASRKPGQGYEQYF. V and J are TRBV28 and TRBJ2-7; 9 positions match TRBD1. The CDR3 length is 14 residues. The germline CDR1 and CDR2 sequences are MDHEN and SYDVKM. Germline trimming cut 6 bases from V and 3 bases from J; bases unmatched to any gene: 6.

This chain uses TRBV30 with TRBJ1-6; D unresolved. CDR1 GTSNPN and CDR2 SVGIG come from the germline V gene (reference sequence). Trimming removed 0 bases at V and 1 base at J, with 10 bases between. The CDR3 spans 16 residues. This chain's CDR3 is CAWSVQIVSYNSPLHF. Written as DNA, the CDR3 is TGTGCCTGGAGTGTGCAAATAGTATCCTATAATTCACCCCTCCACTTT. The full variable domain, rest sourced from reference TRBV30 and TRBJ1-6, is SQTIHQWPATLVQPVGSPLSLECTVEGTSNPNLYWYRQAAGRGLQLLFYSVGIGQISSEVPQNLSASRPQDRQFILSSKKLLLSDSGFYLCAWSVQIVSYNSPLHFGNGTRLTVT.

The chain employs TRBV6-4 and TRBJ1-6; TRBD1 might be the D (5 bases). In germline, CDR1 is MRHNA, CDR2 SNTAGT. Trimming pared 2 bases from V and 8 bases from J, leaving 10 bases between. The CDR3 is 14 residues long. The CDR3 reads CASSDAGQDSPLHF. CDR3 nucleotide sequence: TGTGCCAGCAGTGACGCGGGGCAGGATTCACCCCTCCACTTT.

The chain recombines TRBV3-1 (or the pseudogene TRBV3-2) with TRBJ1-1; D possibly corresponds to TRBD1 (5 bases). CDR1 is LGHDT and CDR2 is YNNKEL in the germline V gene (reference sequence). Between the trimmed V and J ends, which lost 4 bases and 11 bases, there was a span of 17 bases. The CDR3 extends over 13 amino acids. The CDR3 spells CASSPRGGARAFF. The DNA of the CDR3 is TGTGCCAGCAGCCCCCGTGGAGGGGCGCGGGCTTTCTTT.

This CDR3 is CASSFRGSWTDTQYF. The CDR3 DNA reads as TGTGCCAGCAGCTTTCGGGGGAGTTGGACAGATACGCAGTATTTT. This chain links TRBV7-2 with TRBJ2-3; maybe TRBD2 (6 bases). This CDR3 spans 15 amino acids. The germline CDR1 and CDR2 sequences are SGHTA and FQGNSA. V gave up 3 bases and J gave up 3 bases, with 13 bases separating them.